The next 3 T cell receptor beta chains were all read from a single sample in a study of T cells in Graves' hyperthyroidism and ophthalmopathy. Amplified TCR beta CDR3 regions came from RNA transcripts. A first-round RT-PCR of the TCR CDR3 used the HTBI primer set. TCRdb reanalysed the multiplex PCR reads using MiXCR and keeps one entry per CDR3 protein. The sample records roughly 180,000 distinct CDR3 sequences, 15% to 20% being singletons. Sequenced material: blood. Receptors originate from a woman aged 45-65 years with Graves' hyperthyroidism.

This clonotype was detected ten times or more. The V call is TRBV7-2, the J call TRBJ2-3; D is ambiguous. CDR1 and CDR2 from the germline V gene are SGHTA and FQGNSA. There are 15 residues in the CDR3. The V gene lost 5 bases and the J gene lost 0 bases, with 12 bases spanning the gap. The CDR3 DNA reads TGTGCCAGCAGCCCAGGACGAACGAGCACAGATACGCAGTATTTT. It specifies CASSPGRTSTDTQYF. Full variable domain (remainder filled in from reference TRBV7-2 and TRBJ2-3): GAGVSQSPSNKVTEKGKDVELRCDPISGHTALYWYRQSLGQGLEFLIYFQGNSAPDKSGLPSDRFSAERTGGSVSTLTIQRTQQEDSAVYLCASSPGRTSTDTQYFGPGTRLTVL.

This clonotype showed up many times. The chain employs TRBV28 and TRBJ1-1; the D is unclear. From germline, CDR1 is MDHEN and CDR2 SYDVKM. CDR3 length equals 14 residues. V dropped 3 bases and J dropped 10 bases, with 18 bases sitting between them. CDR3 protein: CASSFPLAQRGAFF. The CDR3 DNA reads TGTGCCAGCAGTTTTCCCCTCGCCCAGCGGGGAGCTTTCTTT.

The CDR3 loop is CSAVRGAAGNTIYF. In DNA form, the CDR3 reads TGCAGCGCCGTACGGGGGGCAGCGGGAAACACCATATATTTT. The V call is TRBV29-1, the J call TRBJ1-3; D possibly corresponds to TRBD1 (6 bases). Trimming took 7 bases from V and 4 from J, leaving 17 bases between them. Germline V gives CDR1 SQVTM, CDR2 ANQGSEA. The CDR3 length is 14 residues. The full variable domain, with the rest looked up from reference TRBV29-1 and TRBJ1-3, is SAVISQKPSRDICQRGTSLTIQCQVDSQVTMMFWYRQQPGQSLTLIATANQGSEATYESGFVIDKFPISRPNLTFSTLTVSNMSPEDSSIYLCSAVRGAAGNTIYFGEGSWLTVV.